The next 21 T cell receptor beta chains were all read from a single sample in a study of blood T cell repertoires in COVID-19. The protocol was immunoSEQ multiplex PCR, while the TCRdb copy is restricted to in-frame clones and leaves out a portion. The repertoire holds roughly 300,000 clones, with approximately 85% as singletons. Material for sequencing was peripheral blood. The receptors here all came from a man between 18 and 29 years old with active or convalescent COVID-19.

The chain uses TRBV4-3 and TRBJ2-7; TRBD1 agrees at 8 bases. The CDR3 is made up of 14 amino acids. CDR1 is LGHNA, CDR2 YSLEER, per germline. The V segment lost 3 bases and the J segment 4 bases; nucleotides outside the gene matches: 5. CDR3 region: CASSQGQAGYEQYF. The CDR3 region has the DNA TGCGCCAGCAGCCAGGGACAGGCCGGATACGAGCAGTACTTC.

This clone was picked up one time. The V gene is TRBV5-4, the J gene TRBJ1-4, with TRBD1 matching over 7 bases. This CDR3 is 17 amino acids long. CDR1 SGHNT and CDR2 YYREEE come from the germline V gene (reference sequence). Trimming at V came to 4 bases and at J to 3 bases, leaving 12 bases not matched to a gene. CDR3 amino acids: CASSTGQVRGANEKLFF. The CDR3 DNA follows: TGTGCCAGCAGCACAGGACAGGTTCGGGGAGCTAATGAAAAACTGTTTTTT.

The chain uses TRBV5-1 and TRBJ2-5; 7 nucleotides match TRBD1. V shed 1 base and J 5 bases; nucleotides not matched to a gene: 8. The CDR3 contains 15 residues. The germline CDR1 and CDR2 sequences are SGHRS and YFSETQ. CDR3 sequence reads: CASSLKGAFSETQYF. The CDR3 DNA follows: TGCGCCAGCAGCTTGAAGGGGGCTTTTTCGGAGACCCAGTACTTC. The complete variable domain, with remaining parts taken from reference TRBV5-1 and TRBJ2-5, reads KAGVTQTPRYLIKTRGQQVTLSCSPISGHRSVSWYQQTPGQGLQFLFEYFSETQRNKGNFPGRFSGRQFSNSRSEMNVSTLELGDSALYLCASSLKGAFSETQYFGPGTRLLVL.

The V gene is TRBV7-2, the J gene TRBJ1-1; 7 bases are a match to TRBD1. Germline V gene sequence: CDR1 SGHTA, CDR2 FQGNSA. The CDR3 runs 14 residues. V was clipped by 5 bases and J by 0 bases; unmatched bases: 3. CDR3 sequence (DNA): TGTGCCAGCAGCCCGGGACAGTTGAACACTGAAGCTTTCTTT. The encoded protein is CASSPGQLNTEAFF.

The chain links TRBV20-1 to TRBJ1-5, with 7 bases lining up with TRBD1. Germline V gene lookup returns CDR1 DFQATT and CDR2 SNEGSKA (reference sequence). V was clipped by 3 bases and J by 0 bases; unmatched bases: 5. This CDR3 spans 15 amino acids. The CDR3 DNA reads TGCAGTGCTAGTTTCCCAGGGGGTAGCAATCAGCCCCAGCATTTT. This gives the protein CSASFPGGSNQPQHF.

The V call is TRBV14, the J call TRBJ1-4; TRBD1 aligns across 7 bases. The germline CDR1 and CDR2 sequences are SGHDN and FVKESK. The CDR3 covers 15 residues. V was pared by 5 bases and J by 8 bases, with 11 bases of the junction left unmatched. DNA of the CDR3: TGTGCCAGCAGCACCCGGACAGGTTGGGAGGAAAAACTGTTTTTT. This codes for CASSTRTGWEEKLFF.

V and J are TRBV3-1 (or the pseudogene TRBV3-2) and TRBJ2-5; 11 nucleotides line up with TRBD2. Per germline, CDR1 LGHDT and CDR2 YNNKEL (reference sequence). This CDR3 is built from 16 residues. J was trimmed by 2 bases and V by 4 bases; bases with no gene match: 6. The CDR3 DNA reads TGTGCCAGCAGCCCTTTTTTAGCGGGGGGGCAAGAGACCCAGTACTTC. Its protein is CASSPFLAGGQETQYF.

This clone was observed once. The rearrangement links TRBV11-3 to TRBJ1-1; the D gene is possibly TRBD1 (6 bases). Germline assignment: CDR1 SGHNT and CDR2 YENEEA. The length of the CDR3 is 13 residues. With 3 bases removed from V and 1 base from J, the gap between germline ends came to 6 bases. The CDR3 region is CASSLTGNTEAFF. The CDR3 nucleotides read TGTGCCAGCAGCTTGACAGGGAACACTGAAGCTTTCTTT.

This clone appeared a few times. This chain links TRBV3-1 (or the pseudogene TRBV3-2) with TRBJ1-2; possibly TRBD1 for D (5 bases). Trimming left V 1 base short and J 3 bases short, with 9 bases between. Germline V gene data show CDR1 as LGHDT and CDR2 as YNNKEL (reference sequence). The CDR3 contains 14 residues. CDR3 loop: CASSQAGQDYGYTF. DNA for the CDR3: TGTGCCAGCAGCCAAGCAGGGCAAGACTATGGCTACACCTTC.

The chain joins TRBV9 to TRBJ1-2, with 11 bases matching TRBD1. CDR3 length: 15 amino acids. With V trimmed by 3 bases and J by 3 bases, 4 bases remained unmatched. Germline V gene lookup returns CDR1 SGDLS and CDR2 YYNGEE. In DNA, the CDR3 is TGTGCCAGCAGCGGGACAGGGGGCGGTCACTATGGCTACACCTTC. This codes for CASSGTGGGHYGYTF. Drawing the rest from reference TRBV9 and TRBJ1-2, the complete variable domain is DSGVTQTPKHLITATGQRVTLRCSPRSGDLSVYWYQQSLDQGLQFLIQYYNGEERAKGNILERFSAQQFPDLHSELNLSSLELGDSALYFCASSGTGGGHYGYTFGSGTRLTVV.

This clone appeared a single time. The chain joins TRBV7-9 to TRBJ1-1, with TRBD1 matching 10 bases. Germline CDR1 and CDR2: SEHNR and FQNEAQ (reference sequence). The CDR3 runs 14 residues. The J segment lost 1 base and the V segment lost 6 bases, leaving 2 bases of the junction unmatched. The CDR3 bases are TGTGCCAGCAGAAGACAGGGGGCGAACACTGAAGCTTTCTTT. Translating gives CASRRQGANTEAFF.

Notes on this clone: Other DNA sequences in this specimen translate into the identical CDR3. The chain couples TRBV18 to TRBJ1-1; the match to TRBD1 covers 9 bases. This CDR3 is built from 14 residues. The germline V gene encodes CDR1 KGHSH and CDR2 LQKENI. V was clipped by 3 bases and J by 2 bases; unmatched bases: 1. The DNA for the CDR3 is TGTGCCAGCTCACCGGGACAGGGTAACACTGAAGCTTTCTTT. Translating gives CASSPGQGNTEAFF.

This clone was seen only once. This chain joins TRBV5-1 and TRBJ2-7; 10 nucleotides line up with TRBD2. With 0 bases clipped from V and 3 bases from J, the junction kept 3 bases outside the gene matches. The length of the CDR3 is 15 residues. Germline CDR1 is SGHRS and CDR2 is YFSETQ. The CDR3 loop is CASSLGTSGVYEQYF. DNA for the CDR3: TGCGCCAGCAGCTTGGGGACTAGCGGAGTCTACGAGCAGTACTTC.

The J gene is TRBJ1-4, the V gene TRBV5-1, with a tentative D call TRBD1 (5 bases). V dropped 3 bases and J dropped 10 bases, with 19 bases sitting between them. The length of the CDR3 is 15 residues. Germline CDR1 reads SGHRS; CDR2 reads YFSETQ. The CDR3 sequence: CASSSNDRPTAKLFF. Here the CDR3 DNA reads TGCGCCAGCAGCTCAAACGACAGACCAACAGCAAAACTGTTTTTT.

The gene calls are TRBV6-5 and TRBJ1-4, with D possibly TRBD1 on 5 matching bases. This CDR3 contains 14 residues. Germline CDR1 reads MNHEY; CDR2 reads SVGAGI. V lost 8 bases and J lost 2, with 12 bases in between. The CDR3 coding sequence is TGTGCCAGCGTTTTCGGGGGGACTAATGAAAAACTGTTTTTT. Its translation: CASVFGGTNEKLFF.

The V and J genes are TRBV6-6 and TRBJ2-5, with 9 nucleotides matching TRBD2. Germline CDR1 MNHNY, CDR2 SVGAGI (reference sequence). The CDR3 is 16 amino acids. V lost 1 base, J lost 1 base, and 4 bases stayed unmatched. The CDR3 nucleotides are TGTGCCAGCAGTTACTTCGGCGGGGGGGCCCAAGAGACCCAGTACTTC. Encoded protein: CASSYFGGGAQETQYF.

V is TRBV7-2 and J is TRBJ1-3; D is unclear. Trimming stripped 1 base from V and 2 bases from J, with 15 bases between. From germline, CDR1 is SGHTA and CDR2 FQGNSA. The CDR3 consists of 17 residues. The CDR3 region is CASSLDWLPGAGNTIYF. In DNA form, the CDR3 reads TGTGCCAGCAGCTTAGATTGGTTACCGGGTGCTGGAAACACCATATATTTT.

The chain couples TRBV5-8 to TRBJ2-1; D might be TRBD1 (6 bases). V lost 3 bases and J 15 bases, leaving 22 bases between the germline ends. The CDR3 loop spans 14 amino acids. From germline, CDR1 is SGHTS and CDR2 YDEGEE. CDR3 sequence reads: CASSWGLDGKSLFF. In nucleotides, the CDR3 is TGTGCCAGCAGCTGGGGGCTTGACGGAAAGTCGTTGTTCTTC.

The chain joins TRBV29-1 to TRBJ2-5; possibly TRBD1 for D (6 bases). From germline, CDR1 is SQVTM and CDR2 ANQGSEA. CDR3 length: 16 amino acids. Trimming shortened V by 3 bases and J by 1 base, and 18 bases separated the two germline ends. The CDR3 nucleotides are TGCAGCGTTGATGGATCGGACAGAACCTTCCAAGAGACCCAGTACTTC. As protein: CSVDGSDRTFQETQYF.

The chain recombines TRBV6-5 with TRBJ1-4; 12 nucleotides align to TRBD1. The CDR3 contains 16 residues. The J segment lost 11 bases and the V segment lost 4 bases, leaving 11 bases of the junction unmatched. The germline CDR1 and CDR2 sequences are MNHEY and SVGAGI. The CDR3 is CASSSILGQGAGKLFF. The CDR3, as DNA: TGTGCCAGCAGTTCCATCCTGGGACAGGGGGCCGGGAAACTGTTTTTT.

The chain couples TRBV10-1 to TRBJ2-7, with D perhaps matching TRBD1 (6 bases). Per the germline V gene, CDR1 is WNHNN and CDR2 is SYGVQD (reference sequence). V lost 5 bases, J lost 0 bases, and 8 bases lay in between. The CDR3 is 13 amino acids. The CDR3 DNA sequence: TGCGCCAGCAGTCGACAGGTCTCCTACGAGCAGTACTTC. This translates into CASSRQVSYEQYF.